The 22 T cell receptor beta chains presented below share a single source sample, sequenced in a study of CD8+ T cells in alopecia areata (dated by TCRdb to 2016 to 2019). Library preparation used the immunoSEQ multiplex PCR assay. RNA was extracted from all samples and reverse transcribed into cDNA, which served as template for TCR sequencing. This immuneACCESS table, as held by TCRdb, lists in-frame sequences with V and J called but not all clones. Of the missing ones, under half trace to an unresolved V gene in checked studies; the others have no known cause. This sample holds fewer than 250,000 clones; about 65% were observed only once. Approximately 1.3% of the sample is held by the ten biggest clonotypes. The treatment or condition tag for this specimen amounts to: oral pan-JAK inhibitor, 5-10 mg twice daily. The sample consisted of CD4+ T cells sorted from blood, taken at approximately week 49, from a patient treated with tofacitinib. These receptors came from a human donor with alopecia areata.

The V call is TRBV9, the J call TRBJ2-3; D might be TRBD1 (5 bases). Between the trimmed V and J ends, which lost 0 bases and 2 bases, there was a span of 7 bases. The CDR3 is made up of 14 amino acids. Germline V gene data show CDR1 as SGDLS and CDR2 as YYNGEE. The CDR3 here is CASSVGGSTDTQYF. Written as DNA, the CDR3 is TGTGCCAGCAGCGTAGGGGGCTCCACAGATACGCAGTATTTT.

The J gene is TRBJ1-4, the V gene TRBV29-1; D perhaps matches TRBD1 (6 bases). V was shortened by 7 bases and J by 7 bases, with 19 bases between the two germline ends. This CDR3 spans 14 amino acids. The germline V gene has CDR1 SQVTM and CDR2 ANQGSEA. CDR3 sequence (DNA): TGCAGCGCCCAAGGGGGGACGCAGGGTGAAAAACTGTTTTTT. Translating it yields CSAQGGTQGEKLFF.

This chain uses TRBV23-1 with TRBJ1-1; TRBD1 agrees at 8 bases. TRBV23-1 belongs to the ORF category, with a function that is uncertain. This CDR3 has 16 amino acids. J lost 7 bases, V lost 3 bases, and 13 bases had no gene match. The CDR3 is CASSQPELDRAIEAFF. The CDR3 nucleotides read TGCGCCAGCAGTCAGCCTGAACTGGACAGGGCCATTGAAGCTTTCTTT.

The V and J genes are TRBV27 and TRBJ1-1; 7 bases agree with TRBD1. V shed 4 bases and J 3 bases; nucleotides not matched to a gene: 14. CDR1 and CDR2 from the germline V gene are MNHEY and SMNVEV (reference sequence). CDR3 size: 17 residues. The CDR3 nucleotides read TGTGCCAGCAGTTCAGAATTACCGACAGGGTGGCACACTGAAGCTTTCTTT. It encodes CASSSELPTGWHTEAFF.

V and J are TRBV29-1 and TRBJ1-1, with TRBD1 identical over 7 bases. Germline values: CDR1 SQVTM, CDR2 ANQGSEA. CDR3 length: 14 amino acids. J was trimmed by 1 base and V by 1 base; bases with no gene match: 3. CDR3 sequence (DNA): TGCAGCGTTGAAGTCAGGGGGAAGAACACTGAAGCTTTCTTT. Protein product: CSVEVRGKNTEAFF.

The chain has TRBV29-1 and TRBJ2-2; the match to TRBD1 covers 8 bases. The CDR3 runs to 14 residues. J was trimmed by 1 base and V by 6 bases; bases with no gene match: 4. CDR1 and CDR2 from the germline V gene are SQVTM and ANQGSEA. This CDR3 reads CSVSTGGNTGELFF. DNA of the CDR3: TGCAGCGTCTCAACAGGGGGGAACACCGGGGAGCTGTTTTTT.

This sequence joins TRBV27 and TRBJ1-1; D remains unclear. The CDR3 has 18 amino acids. V was trimmed by 0 bases and J by 4 bases, leaving 21 bases between them. Germline lookup yields CDR1 MNHEY and CDR2 SMNVEV (reference sequence). Here the CDR3 DNA reads TGTGCCAGCAGTTTATCGAAAGGGATCCTCGCGGGGAGCACTGAAGCTTTCTTT. Protein: CASSLSKGILAGSTEAFF.

This chain uses TRBV23-1 with TRBJ2-5, with 7 bases that match TRBD2. TRBV23-1 counts as an open reading frame of uncertain function. V trimming: 0 bases; J trimming: 2 bases; junction bases outside the gene matches: 3. The CDR3 is 15 amino acids. The CDR3 coding sequence is TGCGCCAGCAGTCAATCGATGGGGGGGCAAGAGACCCAGTACTTC. Translation gives CASSQSMGGQETQYF.

The chain carries TRBV20-1 and TRBJ1-2; D uncertain. CDR1 is DFQATT, CDR2 SNEGSKA, per germline (reference sequence). Trimming shortened V by 6 bases and J by 8 bases, and 13 bases separated the two germline ends. CDR3 length: 11 amino acids. CDR3 sequence reads: CSARWQMGYTF. For the CDR3, the DNA is TGCAGTGCCCGCTGGCAAATGGGCTACACCTTC.

CDR3 DNA sequence: TGTGCCAGCAGCTTAGGGGGAATCTCCTACGAGCAGTACTTC. Its translation: CASSLGGISYEQYF. This rearrangement joins TRBV7-2 to TRBJ2-7; no clear D gene. Germline CDR1 SGHTA, CDR2 FQGNSA. This CDR3 spans 14 amino acids. Trimming left V 1 base short and J 0 bases short, with 7 bases between. Full variable domain (missing parts from reference TRBV7-2 and TRBJ2-7): GAGVSQSPSNKVTEKGKDVELRCDPISGHTALYWYRQSLGQGLEFLIYFQGNSAPDKSGLPSDRFSAERTGGSVSTLTIQRTQQEDSAVYLCASSLGGISYEQYFGPGTRLTVT.

This chain joins TRBV18 and TRBJ2-3; the D gene is possibly TRBD1 (6 bases). This CDR3 has 15 residues. Germline CDR1 reads KGHSH; CDR2 reads LQKENI. The germline V and J ends were trimmed by 6 bases and 4 bases, with 17 bases remaining between them. The CDR3 protein is CASSRNRAPADTQYF. As DNA, the CDR3 is TGTGCCAGCTCTCGAAACAGGGCCCCAGCAGATACGCAGTATTTT.

As regards this clone: This specimen includes other DNA sequences encoding the same CDR3. This chain joins TRBV29-1 and TRBJ1-1; D not certain. This CDR3 spans 13 amino acids. Trimming cost V 4 bases and J 0 bases, with 9 bases left between them. Germline lookup yields CDR1 SQVTM and CDR2 ANQGSEA. The CDR3 DNA follows: TGCAGCGTTGTGGGTCGCATGAACACTGAAGCTTTCTTT. The encoded protein is CSVVGRMNTEAFF.

This clone was seen a few times. The chain combines TRBV30 with TRBJ1-1; 7 bases are shared with TRBD1. This CDR3 has 12 amino acids. CDR1 is GTSNPN and CDR2 is SVGIG in the germline V gene (reference sequence). V dropped 8 bases and J dropped 0; count of bases not matched to a gene: 3. The CDR3 here is CAVDRMNTEAFF. The DNA for the CDR3 is TGTGCCGTGGACAGGATGAACACTGAAGCTTTCTTT. The whole variable domain, filled in from reference TRBV30 and TRBJ1-1, reads SQTIHQWPATLVQPVGSPLSLECTVEGTSNPNLYWYRQAAGRGLQLLFYSVGIGQISSEVPQNLSASRPQDRQFILSSKKLLLSDSGFYLCAVDRMNTEAFFGQGTRLTVV.

This sequence joins TRBV5-1 and TRBJ1-1, with 8 bases aligning to TRBD1. J was trimmed by 2 bases and V by 5 bases; bases with no gene match: 5. Germline CDR1 reads SGHRS; CDR2 reads YFSETQ. The CDR3 has 14 residues. CDR3 residues: CASRVTGDNTEAFF. CDR3 coding DNA: TGCGCCAGCAGAGTGACAGGGGACAACACTGAAGCTTTCTTT.

The gene calls are TRBV30 and TRBJ1-2, with a tentative D call TRBD1 (6 bases). CDR1 and CDR2 (germline): GTSNPN, SVGIG (reference sequence). The CDR3 runs 15 residues. The V gene lost 1 base and the J gene lost 3 bases, with 15 bases spanning the gap. The CDR3 loop reads CAWSARGSQYYGYTF. As DNA, the CDR3 is TGTGCCTGGAGTGCTAGGGGGTCTCAGTACTATGGCTACACCTTC.

The chain combines TRBV5-1 with TRBJ1-4, with D hard to call. Germline V CDR1 and CDR2: SGHRS, YFSETQ. V lost 2 bases and J lost 1, with 6 bases in between. The CDR3 contains 14 residues. CDR3 sequence: CASSFSVTNEKLFF. CDR3 in DNA: TGCGCCAGCAGCTTTAGCGTAACTAATGAAAAACTGTTTTTT.

This clone showed up just a few times. The chain has TRBV29-1 and TRBJ2-2; 10 nucleotides match TRBD1. Germline V gives CDR1 SQVTM, CDR2 ANQGSEA. The length of the CDR3 is 16 residues. J gave up 6 bases and V 5 bases, and 12 bases lay outside the gene matches. The CDR3 protein is CSVIGQGGSIPGELFF. CDR3 coding DNA: TGCAGCGTTATTGGACAGGGGGGATCCATCCCCGGGGAGCTGTTTTTT.

The rearrangement links TRBV29-1 to TRBJ1-1; D unresolved. The germline V and J ends were trimmed by 5 bases and 3 bases, with 7 bases remaining between them. The CDR3 contains 11 residues. CDR1 and CDR2 (germline): SQVTM, ANQGSEA. The CDR3 nucleotides read TGCAGCGTTACCTCCCACACTGAAGCTTTCTTT. Translating it yields CSVTSHTEAFF.

The rearrangement uses TRBV5-1 and TRBJ2-5, with D possibly matching TRBD1 (6 bases). Germline V gene data show CDR1 as SGHRS and CDR2 as YFSETQ. The CDR3 spans 17 residues. Trimming pared 0 bases from V and 4 bases from J, leaving 19 bases between. The CDR3 reads CASSLAKVQGLGETQYF. The CDR3 region has the DNA TGCGCCAGCAGCTTGGCCAAGGTTCAGGGGCTTGGAGAGACCCAGTACTTC.

This clone appeared a few times. The chain uses TRBV2 and TRBJ2-7; D is perhaps TRBD1 (5 bases). This CDR3 is built from 12 residues. Trimming shortened V by 10 bases and J by 2 bases, and 12 bases separated the two germline ends. The germline V gene has CDR1 SNHLY and CDR2 FYNNEI. CDR3 amino acids: CATGAGTYEQYF. Here the CDR3 DNA reads TGTGCCACCGGTGCAGGGACCTACGAGCAGTACTTC. Looking up the rest from reference TRBV2 and TRBJ2-7 gives the full variable domain: EPEVTQTPSHQVTQMGQEVILRCVPISNHLYFYWYRQILGQKVEFLVSFYNNEISEKSEIFDDQFSVERPDGSNFTLKIRSTKLEDSAMYFCATGAGTYEQYFGPGTRLTVT.

This clone was recorded a few times. The chain employs TRBV29-1 and TRBJ2-4; 7 bases are shared with TRBD1. In germline, CDR1 is SQVTM, CDR2 ANQGSEA. The trim removed 6 bases at V and 6 bases at J, leaving 8 bases unmatched. This CDR3 region has 13 residues. CDR3 in DNA: TGCAGCGTGGGACAGACTAATTTAAACATTCAGTACTTC. It translates to CSVGQTNLNIQYF.

The CDR3 reads CASVPGSSTYEQYF. CDR3 coding DNA: TGTGCCAGCGTGCCGGGTTCCAGCACCTACGAGCAGTACTTC. V gene TRBV25-1 combines with J gene TRBJ2-7; D call uncertain. This CDR3 contains 14 residues. Trimming stripped 8 bases from V and 2 bases from J, with 16 bases between. Germline V gives CDR1 MGHDK, CDR2 SYGVNS.